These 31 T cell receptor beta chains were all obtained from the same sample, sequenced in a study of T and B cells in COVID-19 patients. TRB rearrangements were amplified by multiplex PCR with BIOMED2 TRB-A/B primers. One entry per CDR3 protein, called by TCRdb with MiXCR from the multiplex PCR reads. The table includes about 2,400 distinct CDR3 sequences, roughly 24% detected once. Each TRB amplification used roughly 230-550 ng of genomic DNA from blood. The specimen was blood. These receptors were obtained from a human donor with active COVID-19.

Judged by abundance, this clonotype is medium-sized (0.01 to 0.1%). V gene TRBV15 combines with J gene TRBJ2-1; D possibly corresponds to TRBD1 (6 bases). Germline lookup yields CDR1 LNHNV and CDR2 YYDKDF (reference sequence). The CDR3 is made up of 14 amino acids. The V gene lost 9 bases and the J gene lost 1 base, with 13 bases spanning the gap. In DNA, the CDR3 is TGTGCCACAGAACAGGGAAGGTCCTACAATGAGCAGTTCTTC. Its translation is CATEQGRSYNEQFF. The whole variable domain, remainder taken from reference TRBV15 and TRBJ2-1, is DAMVIQNPRYQVTQFGKPVTLSCSQTLNHNVMYWYQQKSSQAPKLLFHYYDKDFNNEADTPDNFQSRRPNTSFCFLDIRSPGLGDTAMYLCATEQGRSYNEQFFGPGTRLTVL.

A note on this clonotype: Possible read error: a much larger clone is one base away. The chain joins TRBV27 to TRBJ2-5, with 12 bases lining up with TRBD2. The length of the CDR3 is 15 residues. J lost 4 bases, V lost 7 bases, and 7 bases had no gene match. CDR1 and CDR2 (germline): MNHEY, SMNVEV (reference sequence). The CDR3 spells CASNWASGRGETQYF. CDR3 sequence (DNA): TGTGCCAGCAATTGGGCTAGCGGGAGGGGAGAGACCCAGTACTTC.

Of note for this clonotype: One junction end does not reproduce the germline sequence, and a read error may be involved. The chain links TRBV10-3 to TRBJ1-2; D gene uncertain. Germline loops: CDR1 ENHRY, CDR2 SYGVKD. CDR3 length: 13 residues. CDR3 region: CAITETTNYGYTF. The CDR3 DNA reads TGTGCCATCACTGAGACGACTAACTATGGCTACACCTTC.

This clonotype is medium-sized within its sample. CDR3 in amino acids: CASSVTGWANTDTQYF. Here the CDR3 DNA reads TGTGCCAGCTCAGTGACAGGGTGGGCCAACACAGATACGCAGTATTTT. The chain couples TRBV18 to TRBJ2-3, with 7 bases that match TRBD1. V dropped 5 bases and J dropped 2; count of bases not matched to a gene: 10. The germline gives CDR1 KGHSH, CDR2 LQKENI. The CDR3 is 16 residues long.

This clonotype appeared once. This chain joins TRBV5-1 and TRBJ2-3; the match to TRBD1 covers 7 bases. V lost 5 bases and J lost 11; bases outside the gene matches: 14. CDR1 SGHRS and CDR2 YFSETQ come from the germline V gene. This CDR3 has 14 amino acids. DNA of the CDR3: TGCGCCAGCAGTCTCACGTCTACAGGGGAGATGCAGTATTTT. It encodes CASSLTSTGEMQYF.

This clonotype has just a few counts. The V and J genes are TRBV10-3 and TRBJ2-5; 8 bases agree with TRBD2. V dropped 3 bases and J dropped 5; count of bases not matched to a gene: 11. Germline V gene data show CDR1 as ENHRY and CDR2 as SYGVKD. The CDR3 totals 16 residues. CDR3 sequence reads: CAISEPGSGNSETQYF. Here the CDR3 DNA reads TGTGCCATCAGTGAACCTGGTAGCGGGAACAGTGAGACCCAGTACTTC.

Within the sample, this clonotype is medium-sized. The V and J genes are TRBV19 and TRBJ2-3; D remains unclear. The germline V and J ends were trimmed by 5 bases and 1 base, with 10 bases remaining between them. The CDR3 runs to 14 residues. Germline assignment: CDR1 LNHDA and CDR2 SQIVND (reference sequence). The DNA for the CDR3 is TGTGCCAGTAGTTCTGTTGGGGGCACAGATACGCAGTATTTT. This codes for CASSSVGGTDTQYF.

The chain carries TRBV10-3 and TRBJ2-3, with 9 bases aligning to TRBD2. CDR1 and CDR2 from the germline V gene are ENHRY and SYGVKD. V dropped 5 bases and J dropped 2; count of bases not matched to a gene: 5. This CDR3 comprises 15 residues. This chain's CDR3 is CAISPAGGPTDTQYF. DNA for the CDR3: TGTGCCATCAGTCCGGCGGGAGGGCCCACAGATACGCAGTATTTT.

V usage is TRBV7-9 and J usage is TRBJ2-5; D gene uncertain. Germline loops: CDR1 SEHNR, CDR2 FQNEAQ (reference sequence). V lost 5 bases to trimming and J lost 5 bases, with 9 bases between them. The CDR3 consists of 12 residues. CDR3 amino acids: CASSTIGETQYF. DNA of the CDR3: TGTGCCAGCAGCACCATTGGGGAGACCCAGTACTTC.

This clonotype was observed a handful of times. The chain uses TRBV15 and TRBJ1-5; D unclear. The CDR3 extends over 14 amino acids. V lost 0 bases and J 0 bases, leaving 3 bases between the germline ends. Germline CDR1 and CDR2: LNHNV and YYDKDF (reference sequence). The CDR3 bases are TGTGCCACCAGCAGAGATAGTAGCAATCAGCCCCAGCATTTT. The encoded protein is CATSRDSSNQPQHF.

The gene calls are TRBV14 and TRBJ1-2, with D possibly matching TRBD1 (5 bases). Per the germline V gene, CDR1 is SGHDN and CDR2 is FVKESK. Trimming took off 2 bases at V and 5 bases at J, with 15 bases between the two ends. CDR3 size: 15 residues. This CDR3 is CASSQTSQGRYGYTF. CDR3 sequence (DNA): TGTGCCAGCAGCCAAACGAGTCAGGGACGGTATGGCTACACCTTC.

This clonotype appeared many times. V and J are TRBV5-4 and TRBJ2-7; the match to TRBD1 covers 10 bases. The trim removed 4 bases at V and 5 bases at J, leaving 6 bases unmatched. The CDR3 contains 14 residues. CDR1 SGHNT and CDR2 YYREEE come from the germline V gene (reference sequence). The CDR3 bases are TGTGCCAGCAGCCTCGACAGGGGGCTCAACGAGCAGTACTTC. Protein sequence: CASSLDRGLNEQYF.

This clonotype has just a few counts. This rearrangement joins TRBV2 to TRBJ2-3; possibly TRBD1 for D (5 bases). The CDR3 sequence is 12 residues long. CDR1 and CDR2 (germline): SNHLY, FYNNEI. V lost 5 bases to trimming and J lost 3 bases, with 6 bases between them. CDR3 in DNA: TGTGCCAGCAGTCAGGGAACAGATACGCAGTATTTT. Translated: CASSQGTDTQYF.

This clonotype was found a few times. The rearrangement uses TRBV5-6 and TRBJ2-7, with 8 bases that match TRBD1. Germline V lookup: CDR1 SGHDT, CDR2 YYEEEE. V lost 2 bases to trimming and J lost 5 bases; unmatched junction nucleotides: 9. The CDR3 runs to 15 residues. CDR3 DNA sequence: TGTGCCAGCAGCTTAACGGACAGGGAAGTCCACGAGCAGTACTTC. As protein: CASSLTDREVHEQYF.

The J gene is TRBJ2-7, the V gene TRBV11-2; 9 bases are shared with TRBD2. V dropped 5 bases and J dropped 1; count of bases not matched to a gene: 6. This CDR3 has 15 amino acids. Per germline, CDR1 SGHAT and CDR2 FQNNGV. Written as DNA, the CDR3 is TGTGCCAGCAGCCCGCGACTAGCGGATTCCTACGAGCAGTACTTC. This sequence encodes CASSPRLADSYEQYF. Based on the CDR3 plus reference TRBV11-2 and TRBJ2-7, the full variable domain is EAGVAQSPRYKIIEKRQSVAFWCNPISGHATLYWYQQILGQGPKLLIQFQNNGVVDDSQLPKDRFSAERLKGVDSTLKIQPAKLEDSAVYLCASSPRLADSYEQYFGPGTRLTVT.

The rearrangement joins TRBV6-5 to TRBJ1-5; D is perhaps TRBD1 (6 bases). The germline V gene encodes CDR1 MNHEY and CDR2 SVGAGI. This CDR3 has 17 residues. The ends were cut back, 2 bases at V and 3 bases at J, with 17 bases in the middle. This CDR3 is CASSYAPGDSDNQPQHF. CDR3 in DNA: TGTGCCAGCAGTTACGCCCCAGGGGATAGCGACAATCAGCCCCAGCATTTT.

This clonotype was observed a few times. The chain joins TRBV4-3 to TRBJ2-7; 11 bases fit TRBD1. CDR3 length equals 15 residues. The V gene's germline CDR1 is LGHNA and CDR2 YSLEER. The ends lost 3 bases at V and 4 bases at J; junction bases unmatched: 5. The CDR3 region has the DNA TGCGCCAGCAGCCATACCGGGACAGGGGGGTACGAGCAGTACTTC. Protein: CASSHTGTGGYEQYF.

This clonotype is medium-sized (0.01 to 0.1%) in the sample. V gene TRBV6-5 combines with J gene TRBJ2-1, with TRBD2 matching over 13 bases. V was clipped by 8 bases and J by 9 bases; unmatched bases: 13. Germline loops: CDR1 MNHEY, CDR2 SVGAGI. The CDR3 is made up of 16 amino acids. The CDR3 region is CASGTSGKQTGGEQFF. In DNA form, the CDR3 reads TGTGCCAGCGGGACTAGCGGGAAACAAACTGGGGGTGAGCAGTTCTTC.

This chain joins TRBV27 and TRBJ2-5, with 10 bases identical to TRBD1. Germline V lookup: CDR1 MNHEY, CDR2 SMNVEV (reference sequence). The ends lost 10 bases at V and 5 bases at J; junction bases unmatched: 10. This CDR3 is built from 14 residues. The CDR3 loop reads CAIRPGQGRETQYF. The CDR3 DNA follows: TGTGCCATCAGGCCGGGACAGGGGAGGGAGACCCAGTACTTC.

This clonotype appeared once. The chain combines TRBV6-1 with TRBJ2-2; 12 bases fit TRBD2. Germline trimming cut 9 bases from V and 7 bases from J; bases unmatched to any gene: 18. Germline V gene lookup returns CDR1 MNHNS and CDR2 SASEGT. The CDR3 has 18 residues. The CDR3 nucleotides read TGTGCCAGTCCCCACGGGACGGGACTAGCGGGTTTTGTCGGGGAGCTGTTTTTT. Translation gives CASPHGTGLAGFVGELFF.

This CDR3 is CAYGGVEQYF. The CDR3 nucleotides read TGTGCCTACGGCGGGGTGGAGCAGTACTTC. The chain has TRBV27 and TRBJ2-7, with a tentative D call TRBD2 (6 bases). V lost 11 bases and J lost 7, with 12 bases in between. The CDR3 runs to 10 residues. Germline V gene data show CDR1 as MNHEY and CDR2 as SMNVEV (reference sequence).

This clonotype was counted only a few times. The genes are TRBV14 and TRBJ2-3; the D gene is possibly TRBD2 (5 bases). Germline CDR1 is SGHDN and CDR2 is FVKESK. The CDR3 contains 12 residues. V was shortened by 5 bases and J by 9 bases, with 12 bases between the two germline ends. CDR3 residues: CASSYHEGTQYF. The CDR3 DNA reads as TGTGCCAGCAGCTATCATGAGGGCACGCAGTATTTT.

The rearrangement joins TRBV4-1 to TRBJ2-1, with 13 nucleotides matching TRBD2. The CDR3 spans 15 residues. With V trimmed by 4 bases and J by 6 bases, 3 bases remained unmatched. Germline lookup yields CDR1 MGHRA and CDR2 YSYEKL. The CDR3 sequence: CASSPLAGGTNEQFF. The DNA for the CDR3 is TGCGCCAGCAGCCCACTAGCGGGAGGGACCAATGAGCAGTTCTTC.

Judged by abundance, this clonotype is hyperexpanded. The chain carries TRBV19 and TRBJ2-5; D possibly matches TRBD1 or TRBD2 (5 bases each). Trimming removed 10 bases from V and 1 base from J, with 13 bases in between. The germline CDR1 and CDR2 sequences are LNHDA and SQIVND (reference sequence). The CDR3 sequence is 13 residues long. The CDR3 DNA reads TGTGCCACCTCACAGGACTTCCAAGAGACCCAGTACTTC. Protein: CATSQDFQETQYF.

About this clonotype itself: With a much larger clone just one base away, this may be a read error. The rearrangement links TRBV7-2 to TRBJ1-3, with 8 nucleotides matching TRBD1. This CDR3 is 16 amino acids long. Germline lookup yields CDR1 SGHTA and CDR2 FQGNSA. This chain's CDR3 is CASSQRQGLSGNIIYF. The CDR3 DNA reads TGTGCCAGCAGCCAGAGACAGGGGCTAAGTGGAAACATCATATATTTT.

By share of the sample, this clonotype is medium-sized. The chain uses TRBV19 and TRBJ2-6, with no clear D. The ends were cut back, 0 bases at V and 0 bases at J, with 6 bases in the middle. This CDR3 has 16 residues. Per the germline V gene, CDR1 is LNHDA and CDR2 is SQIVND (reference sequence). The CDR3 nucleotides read TGTGCCAGTAGTATAGATCGGCTCTCTGGGGCCAACGTCCTGACTTTC. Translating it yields CASSIDRLSGANVLTF.

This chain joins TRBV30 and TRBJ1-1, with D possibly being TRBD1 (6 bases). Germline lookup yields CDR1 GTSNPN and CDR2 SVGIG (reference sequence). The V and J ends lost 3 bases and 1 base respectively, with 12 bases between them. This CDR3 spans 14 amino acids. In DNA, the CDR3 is TGTGCCTGGAGCCTACAGGGATGGAACACTGAAGCTTTCTTT. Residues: CAWSLQGWNTEAFF.

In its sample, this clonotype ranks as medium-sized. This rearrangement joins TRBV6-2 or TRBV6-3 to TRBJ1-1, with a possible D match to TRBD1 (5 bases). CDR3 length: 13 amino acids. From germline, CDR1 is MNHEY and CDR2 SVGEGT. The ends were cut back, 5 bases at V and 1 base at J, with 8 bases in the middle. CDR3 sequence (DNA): TGTGCCAGCAGTACGACAGAGAACACTGAAGCTTTCTTT. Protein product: CASSTTENTEAFF.

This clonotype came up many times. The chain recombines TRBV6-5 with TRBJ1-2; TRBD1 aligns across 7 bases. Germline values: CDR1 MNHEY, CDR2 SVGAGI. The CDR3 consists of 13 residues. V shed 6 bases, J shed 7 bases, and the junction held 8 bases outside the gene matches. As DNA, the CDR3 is TGTGCCAGCAGCCTCGACAGGGAGACTGGCTACACCTTC. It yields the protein CASSLDRETGYTF.

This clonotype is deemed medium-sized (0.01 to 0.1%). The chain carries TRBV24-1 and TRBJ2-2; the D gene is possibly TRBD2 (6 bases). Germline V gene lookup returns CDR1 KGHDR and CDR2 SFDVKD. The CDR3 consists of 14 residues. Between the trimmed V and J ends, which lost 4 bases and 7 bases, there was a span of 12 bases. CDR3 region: CATSESRAGGELFF. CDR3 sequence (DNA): TGTGCCACCAGTGAGTCTAGAGCGGGCGGGGAGCTGTTTTTT.

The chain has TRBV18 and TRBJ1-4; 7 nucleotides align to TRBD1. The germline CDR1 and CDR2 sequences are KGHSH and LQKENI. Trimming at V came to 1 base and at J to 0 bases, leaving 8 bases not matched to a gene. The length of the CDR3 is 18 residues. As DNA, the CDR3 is TGTGCCAGCTCACCACGGGCAGGGGGGCCCTCAACTAATGAAAAACTGTTTTTT. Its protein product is CASSPRAGGPSTNEKLFF.